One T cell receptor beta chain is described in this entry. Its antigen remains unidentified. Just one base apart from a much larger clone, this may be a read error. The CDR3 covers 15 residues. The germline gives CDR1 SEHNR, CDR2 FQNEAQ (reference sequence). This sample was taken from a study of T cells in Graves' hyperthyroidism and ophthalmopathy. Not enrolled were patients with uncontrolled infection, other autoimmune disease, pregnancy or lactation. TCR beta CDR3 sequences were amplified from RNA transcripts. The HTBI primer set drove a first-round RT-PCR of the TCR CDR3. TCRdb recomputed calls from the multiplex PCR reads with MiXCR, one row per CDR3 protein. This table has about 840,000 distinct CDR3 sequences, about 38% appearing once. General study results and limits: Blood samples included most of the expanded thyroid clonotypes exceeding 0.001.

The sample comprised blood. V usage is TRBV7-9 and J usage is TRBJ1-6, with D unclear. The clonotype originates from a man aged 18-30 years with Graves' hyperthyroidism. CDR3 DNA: TGCGCCAGCAGCTTGGAAACTAGGAGCAATTCACCCCTCCACTTT. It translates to CASSLETRSNSPLHF.